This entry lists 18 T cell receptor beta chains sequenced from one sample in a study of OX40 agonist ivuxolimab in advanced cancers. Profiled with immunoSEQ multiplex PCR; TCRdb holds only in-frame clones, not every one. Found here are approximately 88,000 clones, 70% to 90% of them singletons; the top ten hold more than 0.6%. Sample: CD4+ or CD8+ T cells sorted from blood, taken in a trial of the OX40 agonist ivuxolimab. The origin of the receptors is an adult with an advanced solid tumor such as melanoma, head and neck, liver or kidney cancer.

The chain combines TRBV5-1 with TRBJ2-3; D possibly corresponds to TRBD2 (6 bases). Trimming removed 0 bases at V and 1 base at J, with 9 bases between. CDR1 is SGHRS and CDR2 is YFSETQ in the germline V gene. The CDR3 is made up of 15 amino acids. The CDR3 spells CASSLVASGTDTQYF. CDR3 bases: TGCGCCAGCAGCTTGGTCGCTAGCGGCACAGATACGCAGTATTTT.

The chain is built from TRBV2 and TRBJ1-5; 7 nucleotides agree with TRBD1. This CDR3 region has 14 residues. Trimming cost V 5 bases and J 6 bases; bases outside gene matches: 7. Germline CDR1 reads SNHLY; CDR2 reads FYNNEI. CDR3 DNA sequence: TGTGCCAGCAGTCTACAGGGGTTTCGTCAGCCCCAGCATTTT. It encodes CASSLQGFRQPQHF.

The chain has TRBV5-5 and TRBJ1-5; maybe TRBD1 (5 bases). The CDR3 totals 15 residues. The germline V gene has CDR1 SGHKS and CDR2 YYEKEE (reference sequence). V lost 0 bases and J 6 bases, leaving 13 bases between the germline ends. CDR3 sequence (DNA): TGTGCCAGCAGCTTGGACAGGCGAAATCGTCAGCCCCAGCATTTT. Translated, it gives CASSLDRRNRQPQHF.

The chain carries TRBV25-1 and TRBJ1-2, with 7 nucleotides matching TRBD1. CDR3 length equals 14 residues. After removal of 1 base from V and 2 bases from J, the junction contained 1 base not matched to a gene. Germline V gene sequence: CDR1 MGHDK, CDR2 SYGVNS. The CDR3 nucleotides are TGTGCCAGCAGTGAATGGACAGGAAACTATGGCTACACCTTC. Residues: CASSEWTGNYGYTF.

In DNA, the CDR3 is TGCAGCGTTGAAGGAACAGGGAGGAACACTGAAGCTTTCTTT. Amino acid sequence: CSVEGTGRNTEAFF. The V and J genes are TRBV29-1 and TRBJ1-1; D is possibly TRBD1 (6 bases). Germline V gives CDR1 SQVTM, CDR2 ANQGSEA. The CDR3 runs 14 residues. Trimming pared 1 base from V and 1 base from J, leaving 10 bases between.

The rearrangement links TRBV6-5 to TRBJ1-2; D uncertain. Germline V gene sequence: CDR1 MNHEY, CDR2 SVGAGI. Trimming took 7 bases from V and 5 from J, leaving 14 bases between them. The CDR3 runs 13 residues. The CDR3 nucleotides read TGTGCCAGCAAAGTATCGGCGGTTTATGGCTACACCTTC. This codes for CASKVSAVYGYTF.

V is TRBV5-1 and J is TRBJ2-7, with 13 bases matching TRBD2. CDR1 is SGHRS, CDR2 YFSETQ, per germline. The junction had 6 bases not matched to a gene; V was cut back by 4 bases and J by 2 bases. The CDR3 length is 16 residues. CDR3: CASSARGTSGTYEQYF. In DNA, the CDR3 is TGCGCCAGCAGCGCCCGCGGGACTAGCGGGACCTACGAGCAGTACTTC.

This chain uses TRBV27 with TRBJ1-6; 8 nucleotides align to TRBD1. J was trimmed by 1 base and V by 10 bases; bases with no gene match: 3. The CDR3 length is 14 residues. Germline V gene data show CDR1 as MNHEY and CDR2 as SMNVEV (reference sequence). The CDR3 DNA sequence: TGTGCCACCAGGGGGCTATCCTATAATTCACCCCTCCACTTT. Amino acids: CATRGLSYNSPLHF.

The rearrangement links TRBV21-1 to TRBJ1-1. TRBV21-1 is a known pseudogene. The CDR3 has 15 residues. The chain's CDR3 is CASSNPGRLNTEAFF. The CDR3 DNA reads TGTGCCAGCAGCAATCCGGGACGGCTGAACACTGAAGCTTTCTTT.

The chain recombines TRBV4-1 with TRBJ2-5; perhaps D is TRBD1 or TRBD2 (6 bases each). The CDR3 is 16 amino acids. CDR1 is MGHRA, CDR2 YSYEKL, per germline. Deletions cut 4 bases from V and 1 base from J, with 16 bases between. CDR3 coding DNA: TGCGCCAGCAGCCGAATAGGCGGGACATTCCAAGAGACCCAGTACTTC. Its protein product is CASSRIGGTFQETQYF.

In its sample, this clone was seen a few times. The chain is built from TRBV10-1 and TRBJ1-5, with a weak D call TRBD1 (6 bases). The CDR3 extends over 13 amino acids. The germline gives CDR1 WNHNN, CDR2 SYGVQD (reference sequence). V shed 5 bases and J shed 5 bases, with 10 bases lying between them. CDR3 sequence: CASSTGRDQPQHF. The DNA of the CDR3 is TGCGCCAGCAGTACAGGGAGGGATCAGCCCCAGCATTTT.

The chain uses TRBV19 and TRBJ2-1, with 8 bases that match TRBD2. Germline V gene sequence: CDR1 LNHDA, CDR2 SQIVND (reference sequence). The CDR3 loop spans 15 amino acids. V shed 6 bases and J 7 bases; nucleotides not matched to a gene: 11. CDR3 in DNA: TGTGCCAGTAGCTCCCGGACTAGCCCTGGGAATGAGCAGTTCTTC. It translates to CASSSRTSPGNEQFF.

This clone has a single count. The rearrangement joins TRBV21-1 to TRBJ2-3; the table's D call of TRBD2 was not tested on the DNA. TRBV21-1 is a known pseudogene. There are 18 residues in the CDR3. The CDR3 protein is CASSKSGTSETSTDTQYF. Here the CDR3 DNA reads TGTGCCAGCAGCAAATCAGGGACTAGCGAGACTAGCACAGATACGCAGTATTTT.

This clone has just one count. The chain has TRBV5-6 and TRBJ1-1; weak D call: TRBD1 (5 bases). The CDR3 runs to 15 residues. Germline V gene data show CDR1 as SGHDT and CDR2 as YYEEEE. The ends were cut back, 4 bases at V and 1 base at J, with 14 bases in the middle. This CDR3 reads CASSLNRRPNTEAFF. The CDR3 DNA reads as TGTGCCAGCAGCCTCAACAGGAGACCGAACACTGAAGCTTTCTTT.

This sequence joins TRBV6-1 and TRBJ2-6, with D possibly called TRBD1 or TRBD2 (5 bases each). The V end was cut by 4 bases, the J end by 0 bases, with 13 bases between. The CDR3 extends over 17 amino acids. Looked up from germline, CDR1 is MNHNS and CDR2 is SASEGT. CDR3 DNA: TGTGCCAGCAGTGGGGGGATCCGAGGCTCTGGGGCCAACGTCCTGACTTTC. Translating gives CASSGGIRGSGANVLTF.

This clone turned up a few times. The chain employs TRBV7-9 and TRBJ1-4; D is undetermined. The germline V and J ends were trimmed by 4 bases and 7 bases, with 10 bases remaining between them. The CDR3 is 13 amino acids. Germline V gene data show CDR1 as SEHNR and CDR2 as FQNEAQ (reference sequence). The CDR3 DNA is TGTGCCAGCAGCTCGGCGGCACTTGAAAAACTGTTTTTT. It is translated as CASSSAALEKLFF. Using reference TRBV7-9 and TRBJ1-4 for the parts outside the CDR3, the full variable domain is DTGVSQNPRHKITKRGQNVTFRCDPISEHNRLYWYRQTLGQGPEFLTYFQNEAQLEKSRLLSDRFSAERPKGSFSTLEIQRTEQGDSAMYLCASSSAALEKLFFGSGTQLSVL.

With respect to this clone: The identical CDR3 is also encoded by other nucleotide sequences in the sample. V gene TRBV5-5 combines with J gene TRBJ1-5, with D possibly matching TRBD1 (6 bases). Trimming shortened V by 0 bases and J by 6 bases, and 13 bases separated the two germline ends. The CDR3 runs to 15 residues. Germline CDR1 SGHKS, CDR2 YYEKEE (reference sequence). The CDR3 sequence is CASSLGGGKGQPQHF. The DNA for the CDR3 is TGTGCCAGCAGCTTGGGCGGGGGCAAGGGTCAGCCCCAGCATTTT.

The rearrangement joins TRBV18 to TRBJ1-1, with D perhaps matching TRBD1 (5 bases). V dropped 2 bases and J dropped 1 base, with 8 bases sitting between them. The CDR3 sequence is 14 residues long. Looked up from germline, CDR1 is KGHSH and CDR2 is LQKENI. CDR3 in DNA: TGTGCCAGCTCACCAGGTGGGGGGAACACTGAAGCTTTCTTT. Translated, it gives CASSPGGGNTEAFF.